The 13 T cell receptor beta chains presented below share a single source sample, sequenced in a study of T cell responses to AZD1222 COVID-19 vaccine. Using immunoSEQ multiplex PCR, the repertoire was profiled, and TCRdb retains in-frame clones only, with some absent. There are over 120,000 clones in the sample; just under 95% occur only once, and about 5% lies in the top ten. The source was peripheral blood, collected on day 0 of AZD1222 vaccination. Receptors were obtained from an adult in good health.

The chain links TRBV9 to TRBJ2-1; 9 bases fit TRBD1. The CDR3 is 12 amino acids. Per the germline V gene, CDR1 is SGDLS and CDR2 is YYNGEE. The V segment lost 3 bases and the J segment 14 bases; nucleotides outside the gene matches: 6. The CDR3 spells CASSAEGTGKFF. In nucleotides, the CDR3 is TGTGCCAGCAGCGCGGAGGGGACAGGGAAGTTCTTC.

The gene calls are TRBV19 and TRBJ2-7, with D possibly matching TRBD1 (5 bases). This CDR3 is 13 amino acids long. The V gene lost 3 bases and the J gene lost 7 bases, with 13 bases spanning the gap. The germline V gene has CDR1 LNHDA and CDR2 SQIVND (reference sequence). The CDR3 loop is CASSMQGIQEQYF. For the CDR3, the DNA is TGTGCCAGTAGTATGCAGGGTATACAGGAGCAGTACTTC.

This sequence joins TRBV6-1 and TRBJ2-1; D is uncertain. The germline V gene has CDR1 MNHNS and CDR2 SASEGT. This CDR3 spans 16 amino acids. The V end lost 0 bases, the J end lost 5 bases, and 14 bases lay between the germline ends. The CDR3, as DNA: TGTGCCAGCAGTGAAGCGTTCGACGGATCGAACAATGAGCAGTTCTTC. Its translation: CASSEAFDGSNNEQFF.

This chain connects TRBV28 to TRBJ1-5, with 7 positions matching TRBD1. The CDR3 has 17 amino acids. The trim removed 5 bases at V and 0 bases at J, leaving 10 bases unmatched. In germline, CDR1 is MDHEN, CDR2 SYDVKM. The CDR3 DNA reads as TGTGCCAGCAGTACCCCACAGGGGCACAATAGCAATCAGCCCCAGCATTTT. Amino acids: CASSTPQGHNSNQPQHF.

DNA of the CDR3: TGTGCCAGTAGTATAAGCCCGGGACTAGCGGGTTACAATGAGCAGTTCTTC. Translation: CASSISPGLAGYNEQFF. The chain combines TRBV19 with TRBJ2-1; 12 nucleotides align to TRBD2. The J segment lost 4 bases and the V segment lost 2 bases, leaving 6 bases of the junction unmatched. Germline V gives CDR1 LNHDA, CDR2 SQIVND (reference sequence). This CDR3 contains 17 residues.

The chain carries TRBV7-6 and TRBJ1-1, with no clear D. The ends were cut back, 2 bases at V and 1 base at J, with 11 bases in the middle. Germline V gives CDR1 SGHVS, CDR2 FNYEAQ. The CDR3 has 15 amino acids. CDR3 in amino acids: CASSLFDNSNTEAFF. The CDR3 DNA sequence: TGTGCCAGCAGCTTATTTGACAACTCGAACACTGAAGCTTTCTTT.

The chain is built from TRBV7-9 and TRBJ2-1, with 9 bases matching TRBD2. CDR1 SEHNR and CDR2 FQNEAQ come from the germline V gene (reference sequence). There are 17 residues in the CDR3. With V trimmed by 4 bases and J by 0 bases, 7 bases remained unmatched. The CDR3 is CASSSQGSGSSYNEQFF. Here the CDR3 DNA reads TGTGCCAGCAGCTCCCAGGGTAGCGGGAGCTCCTACAATGAGCAGTTCTTC.

The genes are TRBV2 and TRBJ2-4; D not certain. The CDR3 covers 14 residues. Trimming took off 2 bases at V and 4 bases at J, with 9 bases between the two ends. From germline, CDR1 is SNHLY and CDR2 FYNNEI. CDR3 nucleotides: TGTGCCAGCAGTGAAATGCAGGAAAAAAACATTCAGTACTTC. Amino acid sequence: CASSEMQEKNIQYF.

The rearrangement joins TRBV20-1 to TRBJ2-1; 9 bases agree with TRBD2. The germline V gene encodes CDR1 DFQATT and CDR2 SNEGSKA (reference sequence). The CDR3 length is 15 residues. The V gene end was trimmed by 3 bases and the J gene end by 7 bases; junction bases not matched to a gene: 10. The CDR3 region is CSASDPSGTGNEQFF. The CDR3 DNA is TGCAGTGCTAGTGATCCTAGCGGGACGGGGAATGAGCAGTTCTTC.

The rearrangement uses TRBV25-1 and TRBJ2-1; D is uncertain. CDR3 length: 13 amino acids. V was cut by 2 bases and J by 6 bases, with 8 bases left in between. Germline CDR1 is MGHDK and CDR2 is SYGVNS. The DNA for the CDR3 is TGTGCCAGCAGTGAAGGCTTGGCCAATGAGCAGTTCTTC. Protein sequence: CASSEGLANEQFF. The variable domain in full, completed from reference TRBV25-1 and TRBJ2-1, reads EADIYQTPRYLVIGTGKKITLECSQTMGHDKMYWYQQDPGMELHLIHYSYGVNSTEKGDLSSESTVSRIRTEHFPLTLESARPSHTSQYLCASSEGLANEQFFGPGTRLTVL.

The rearrangement joins TRBV4-1 to TRBJ2-1, with 11 bases aligning to TRBD2. With V trimmed by 3 bases and J by 3 bases, 4 bases remained unmatched. Per germline, CDR1 MGHRA and CDR2 YSYEKL. This CDR3 is built from 16 residues. CDR3 DNA: TGCGCCAGCAGCCACATCGGGACTAGCGGCTACAATGAGCAGTTCTTC. Protein: CASSHIGTSGYNEQFF.

This clone was detected once. The rearrangement links TRBV11-2 to TRBJ2-7; possible D gene TRBD2, 5 bases. Germline V lookup: CDR1 SGHAT, CDR2 FQNNGV. The CDR3 spans 14 residues. V was clipped by 5 bases and J by 5 bases, with 16 bases between them. CDR3 in DNA: TGTGCCAGCAGCGCAAGGGCATTCGGGGACGAGCAGTACTTC. It specifies CASSARAFGDEQYF.

The rearrangement uses TRBV12-5 and TRBJ1-3; D uncertain. Germline values: CDR1 LGHNT, CDR2 FRNRAP. This CDR3 is built from 12 residues. The V end lost 4 bases, the J end lost 0 bases, and 1 base lay between the germline ends. CDR3 protein: CASGSSGNTIYF. For the CDR3, the DNA is TGTGCTAGTGGTTCCTCTGGAAACACCATATATTTT. The full variable domain, rest sourced from reference TRBV12-5 and TRBJ1-3, is DARVTQTPRHKVTEMGQEVTMRCQPILGHNTVFWYRQTMMQGLELLAYFRNRAPLDDSGMPKDRFSAEMPDATLATLKIQPSEPRDSAVYFCASGSSGNTIYFGEGSWLTVV.